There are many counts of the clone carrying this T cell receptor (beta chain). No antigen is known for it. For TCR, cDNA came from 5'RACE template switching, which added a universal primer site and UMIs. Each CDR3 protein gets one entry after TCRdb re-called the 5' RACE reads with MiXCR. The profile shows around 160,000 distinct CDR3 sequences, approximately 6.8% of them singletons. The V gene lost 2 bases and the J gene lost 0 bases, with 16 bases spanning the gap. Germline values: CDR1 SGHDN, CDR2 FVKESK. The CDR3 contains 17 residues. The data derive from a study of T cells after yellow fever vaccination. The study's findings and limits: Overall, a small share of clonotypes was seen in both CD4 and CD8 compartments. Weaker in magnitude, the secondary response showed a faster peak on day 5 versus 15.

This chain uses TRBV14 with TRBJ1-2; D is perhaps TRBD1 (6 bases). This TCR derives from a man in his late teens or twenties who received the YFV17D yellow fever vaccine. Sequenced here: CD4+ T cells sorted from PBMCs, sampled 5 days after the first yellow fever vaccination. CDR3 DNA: TGTGCCAGCAGCCAAAGGACAGTACTCTTGGCTAACTATGGCTACACCTTC. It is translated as CASSQRTVLLANYGYTF.